This T cell receptor (beta chain) stems from a study of cytomegalovirus exposure and HLA in healthy donors. Looking at the study overall: A preliminary data release comprised roughly 85 million unique TCRs obtained from HLA-typed donors. Findings of the study overall: A missense variant in DCLRE1C was later tied to TCR beta V- and J-gene trimming. A later analysis found that most CMV-associated TCR beta chains appeared HLA-restricted. Presence/absence analyses assumed roughly uniform sequencing depth across donors.

The V segment lost 4 bases and the J segment 7 bases; nucleotides outside the gene matches: 8. From germline, CDR1 is SGHNT and CDR2 YYREEE (reference sequence). The CDR3 has 15 residues. PCR employed 60 Vbeta and 13 Jbeta primers. The assay was immunoSEQ multiplex PCR, and TCRdb's table has in-frame clones only and misses some. The table has 90,000 to 120,000 clones, roughly 80% seen once. In the case of this clone: The antigen is not known.

The rearrangement uses TRBV5-4 and TRBJ1-6; 7 positions match TRBD1. Material: PBMCs. The TCR was taken from a man under 40 in good health and CMV-seronegative. CDR3 DNA: TGTGCCAGCAGCGGAACCGGGACAGTGAATTCACCCCTCCACTTT. Its protein product is CASSGTGTVNSPLHF.